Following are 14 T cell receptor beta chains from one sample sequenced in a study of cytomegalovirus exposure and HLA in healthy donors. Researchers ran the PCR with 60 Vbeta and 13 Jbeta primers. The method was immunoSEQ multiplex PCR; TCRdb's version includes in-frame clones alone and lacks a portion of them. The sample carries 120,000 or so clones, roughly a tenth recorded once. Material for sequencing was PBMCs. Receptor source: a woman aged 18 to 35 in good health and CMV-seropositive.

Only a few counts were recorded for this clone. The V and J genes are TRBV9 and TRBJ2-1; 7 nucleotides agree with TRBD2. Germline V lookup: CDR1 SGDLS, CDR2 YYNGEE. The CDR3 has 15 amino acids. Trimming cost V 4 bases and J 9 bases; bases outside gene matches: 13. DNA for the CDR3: TGTGCCAGCAGCCTGGCCTCTAGCGGATTCGGTGAGCAGTTCTTC. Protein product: CASSLASSGFGEQFF.

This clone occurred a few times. CDR3 region: CASSTTGTNTGELFF. The CDR3 nucleotides are TGTGCCAGCAGCACAACCGGGACAAACACCGGGGAGCTGTTTTTT. The chain couples TRBV7-8 to TRBJ2-2; a weak D match, TRBD1 (6 bases). V dropped 5 bases and J dropped 2 bases, with 12 bases sitting between them. Germline CDR1 SGHVS, CDR2 FQNEAQ. This CDR3 region has 15 residues.

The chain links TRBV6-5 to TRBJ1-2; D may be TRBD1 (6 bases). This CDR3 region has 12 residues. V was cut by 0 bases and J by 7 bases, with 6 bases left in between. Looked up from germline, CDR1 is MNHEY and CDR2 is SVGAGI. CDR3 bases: TGTGCCAGCAGTTACTCAGGGGGTGGCTACACCTTC. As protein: CASSYSGGGYTF.

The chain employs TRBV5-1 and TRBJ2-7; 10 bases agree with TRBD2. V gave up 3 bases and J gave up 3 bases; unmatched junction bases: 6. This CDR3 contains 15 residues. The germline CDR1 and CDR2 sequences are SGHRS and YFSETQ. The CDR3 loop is CASSSRTSGFYEQYF. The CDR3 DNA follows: TGCGCCAGCAGCTCCAGGACTAGCGGCTTCTACGAGCAGTACTTC.

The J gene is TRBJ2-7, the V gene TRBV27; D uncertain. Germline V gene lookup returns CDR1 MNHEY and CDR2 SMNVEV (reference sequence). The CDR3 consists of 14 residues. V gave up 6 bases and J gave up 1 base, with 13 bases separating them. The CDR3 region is CASSPRGPSYEQYF. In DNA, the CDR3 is TGTGCCAGCAGCCCCCGCGGCCCATCCTACGAGCAGTACTTC.

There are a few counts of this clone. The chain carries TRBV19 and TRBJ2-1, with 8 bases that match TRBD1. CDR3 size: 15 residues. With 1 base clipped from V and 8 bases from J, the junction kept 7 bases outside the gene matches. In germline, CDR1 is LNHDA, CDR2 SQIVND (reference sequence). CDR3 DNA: TGTGCCAGTAGTATAGGACAGGGGTTAAGTGATGAGCAGTTCTTC. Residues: CASSIGQGLSDEQFF.

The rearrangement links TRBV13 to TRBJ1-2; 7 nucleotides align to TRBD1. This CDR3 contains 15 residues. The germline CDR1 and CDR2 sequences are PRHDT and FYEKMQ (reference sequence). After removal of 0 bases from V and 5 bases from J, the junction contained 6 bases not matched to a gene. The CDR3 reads CASSLGQGVLYGYTF. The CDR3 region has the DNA TGTGCCAGCAGCTTAGGGCAGGGGGTTTTGTATGGCTACACCTTC. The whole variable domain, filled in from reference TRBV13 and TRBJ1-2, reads AAGVIQSPRHLIKEKRETATLKCYPIPRHDTVYWYQQGPGQDPQFLISFYEKMQSDKGSIPDRFSAQQFSDYHSELNMSSLELGDSALYFCASSLGQGVLYGYTFGSGTRLTVV.

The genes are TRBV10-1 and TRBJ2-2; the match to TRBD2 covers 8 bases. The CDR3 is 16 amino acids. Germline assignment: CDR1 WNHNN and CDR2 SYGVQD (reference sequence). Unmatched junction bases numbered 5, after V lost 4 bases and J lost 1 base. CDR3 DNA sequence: TGCGCCAGCAGTGGTTCAGCGGGAGTGAACACCGGGGAGCTGTTTTTT. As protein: CASSGSAGVNTGELFF.

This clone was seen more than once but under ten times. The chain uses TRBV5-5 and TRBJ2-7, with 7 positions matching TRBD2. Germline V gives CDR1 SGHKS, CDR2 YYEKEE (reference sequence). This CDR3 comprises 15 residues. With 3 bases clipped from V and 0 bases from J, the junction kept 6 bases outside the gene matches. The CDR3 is CASSSSGGYSYEQYF. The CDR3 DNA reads TGTGCCAGCAGCTCTTCCGGGGGGTACTCCTACGAGCAGTACTTC.

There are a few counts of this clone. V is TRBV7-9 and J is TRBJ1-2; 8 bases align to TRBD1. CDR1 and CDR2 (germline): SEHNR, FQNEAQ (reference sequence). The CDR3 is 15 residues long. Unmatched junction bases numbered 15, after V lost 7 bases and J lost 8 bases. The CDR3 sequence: CASTPPGQGALGYTF. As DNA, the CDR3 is TGTGCCAGCACCCCACCGGGGCAGGGGGCTCTCGGCTACACCTTC.

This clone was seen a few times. CDR3 residues: CASKTTGGSTEAFF. In DNA form, the CDR3 reads TGCGCCAGCAAAACGACAGGGGGGTCCACTGAAGCTTTCTTT. V is TRBV10-2 and J is TRBJ1-1; TRBD1 matches at 9 bases. Germline V gene data show CDR1 as WSHSY and CDR2 as SAAADI. The CDR3 totals 14 residues. J was trimmed by 4 bases and V by 7 bases; bases with no gene match: 7.

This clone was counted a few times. The CDR3 DNA reads TGTGCCAGCTCACCTAGCGACACAGGGATCGCGCAGTATTTT. Translation gives CASSPSDTGIAQYF. V usage is TRBV18 and J usage is TRBJ2-3, with D possibly TRBD1 on 6 matching bases. The CDR3 is 14 amino acids. Germline assignment: CDR1 KGHSH and CDR2 LQKENI. V was trimmed by 3 bases and J by 10 bases, leaving 17 bases between them.

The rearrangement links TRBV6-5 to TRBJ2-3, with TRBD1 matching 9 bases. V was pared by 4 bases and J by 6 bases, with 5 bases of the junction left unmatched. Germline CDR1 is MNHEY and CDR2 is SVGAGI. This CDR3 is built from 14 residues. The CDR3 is CASSLTGGGDTQYF. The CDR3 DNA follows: TGTGCCAGCAGTTTGACAGGGGGTGGGGATACGCAGTATTTT.

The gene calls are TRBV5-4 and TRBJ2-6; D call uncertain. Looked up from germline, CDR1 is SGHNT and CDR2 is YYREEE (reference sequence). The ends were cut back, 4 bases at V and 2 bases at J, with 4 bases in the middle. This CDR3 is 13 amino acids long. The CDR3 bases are TGTGCCAGCAGCATTACTGGGGCCAACGTCCTGACTTTC. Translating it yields CASSITGANVLTF.